The 32 T cell receptor beta chains below all came from one sample that was sequenced in a study of CD8+CD57+ T cells in acquired aplastic anemia. For CDR3 and TCR beta VDJ profiling, genomic DNA was the template used. Each CDR3 protein gets one entry after TCRdb re-called the reads with MiXCR. The sample records 150,000 to 200,000 distinct CDR3 sequences, 46% being singletons. The source material was sorted CD4+, CD8+, or CD8+CD57+ T cells (not recorded which) from PBMCs. These receptors were obtained from a human donor in good health.

This clonotype was counted many times. This chain links TRBV11-3 with TRBJ2-7; D is uncertain. Deletions cut 5 bases from V and 3 bases from J, with 11 bases between. Germline assignment: CDR1 SGHNT and CDR2 YENEEA. The CDR3 totals 13 residues. CDR3 region: CASSPREHYEQYF. CDR3 coding DNA: TGTGCCAGCAGCCCAAGGGAACACTACGAGCAGTACTTC.

There are many counts of this clonotype. The gene calls are TRBV30 and TRBJ2-7; no firm D call. Germline CDR1 and CDR2: GTSNPN and SVGIG (reference sequence). The CDR3 length is 13 residues. The CDR3 sequence: CAWRQRAAYEQYF. CDR3 sequence (DNA): TGTGCTTGGCGGCAGCGAGCAGCCTACGAGCAGTACTTC. Variable domain in full (rest from reference TRBV30 and TRBJ2-7): SQTIHQWPATLVQPVGSPLSLECTVEGTSNPNLYWYRQAAGRGLQLLFYSVGIGQISSEVPQNLSASRPQDRQFILSSKKLLLSDSGFYLCAWRQRAAYEQYFGPGTRLTVT.

The rearrangement joins TRBV7-2 to TRBJ2-7; 13 bases line up with TRBD2. Germline CDR1 is SGHTA and CDR2 is FQGNSA. There are 15 residues in the CDR3. Unmatched junction bases numbered 1, after V lost 3 bases and J lost 2 bases. CDR3 sequence (DNA): TGTGCCAGCAGCTTGACTAGCGGGAGGACCTACGAGCAGTACTTC. It codes for CASSLTSGRTYEQYF.

The gene calls are TRBV10-3 and TRBJ2-5, with D tentatively TRBD2 (5 bases). The CDR3 runs 12 residues. Germline loops: CDR1 ENHRY, CDR2 SYGVKD. V was trimmed by 5 bases and J by 2 bases, leaving 6 bases between them. In nucleotides, the CDR3 is TGTGCCATCAGTAGCGGACAAGAGACCCAGTACTTC. Translation gives CAISSGQETQYF.

The J gene is TRBJ2-2, the V gene TRBV7-8; D might be TRBD2 (5 bases). V was cut by 11 bases and J by 5 bases, with 15 bases left in between. CDR3 length: 13 residues. Germline assignment: CDR1 SGHVS and CDR2 FQNEAQ. CDR3 DNA: TGTGCCTCCAAGCTTAGGGAGACCGGGGAGCTGTTTTTT. Protein sequence: CASKLRETGELFF. Complete variable domain (other parts from reference TRBV7-8 and TRBJ2-2): GAGVSQSPRYKVAKRGQDVALRCDPISGHVSLFWYQQALGQGPEFLTYFQNEAQLDKSGLPSDRFFAERPEGSVSTLKIQRTQQEDSAVYLCASKLRETGELFFGEGSRLTVL.

Only a few counts were recorded for this clonotype. The chain employs TRBV19 and TRBJ1-6, with TRBD1 identical over 8 bases. CDR3 length: 15 amino acids. V lost 4 bases, J lost 5 bases, and 4 bases stayed unmatched. Germline V gives CDR1 LNHDA, CDR2 SQIVND (reference sequence). The CDR3 loop is CASSTGTGHNSPLHF. CDR3 sequence (DNA): TGTGCCAGTAGTACGGGGACAGGTCATAATTCACCCCTCCACTTT. Full variable domain (rest looked up from reference TRBV19 and TRBJ1-6): DGGITQSPKYLFRKEGQNVTLSCEQNLNHDAMYWYRQDPGQGLRLIYYSQIVNDFQKGDIAEGYSVSREKKESFPLTVTSAQKNPTAFYLCASSTGTGHNSPLHFGNGTRLTVT.

This chain joins TRBV24-1 and TRBJ2-3; 9 positions agree with TRBD2. Trimming took 1 base from V and 0 from J; bases not matched to a gene: 13. The CDR3 covers 20 residues. Germline CDR1 reads KGHDR; CDR2 reads SFDVKD. The CDR3 DNA follows: TGTGCCACCAGTGATTTTAAGACTAGCGGAATCGCCTCTAGCACAGATACGCAGTATTTT. This sequence encodes CATSDFKTSGIASSTDTQYF.

The CDR3: CSVEEERGLSYEQYF. The CDR3 DNA sequence: TGCAGCGTTGAAGAGGAGAGAGGGCTTTCCTACGAGCAGTACTTC. The chain joins TRBV29-1 to TRBJ2-7, with D possibly matching TRBD2 (5 bases). The V end lost 0 bases, the J end lost 1 base, and 13 bases lay between the germline ends. Looked up from germline, CDR1 is SQVTM and CDR2 is ANQGSEA. The CDR3 extends over 15 amino acids.

The V gene is TRBV10-3, the J gene TRBJ2-2; the D is unclear. The CDR3 has 14 residues. The germline V and J ends were trimmed by 3 bases and 0 bases, with 5 bases remaining between them. Germline V CDR1 and CDR2: ENHRY, SYGVKD. CDR3 amino acids: CAISDTANTGELFF. The CDR3 DNA sequence: TGTGCCATCAGTGACACGGCGAACACCGGGGAGCTGTTTTTT.

This chain connects TRBV9 to TRBJ1-6; D gene ambiguous. V was pared by 5 bases and J by 10 bases, with 16 bases between. Germline V gene lookup returns CDR1 SGDLS and CDR2 YYNGEE. The CDR3 is 14 residues long. For the CDR3, the DNA is TGTGCCAGCAGACGAACCCGGTATCGGTCACCCCTCCACTTT. Translating it yields CASRRTRYRSPLHF.

This clonotype showed up many times. V is TRBV20-1 and J is TRBJ2-7; 8 bases line up with TRBD1. J was trimmed by 0 bases and V by 2 bases; bases with no gene match: 12. Looked up from germline, CDR1 is DFQATT and CDR2 is SNEGSKA (reference sequence). The CDR3 runs 17 residues. CDR3 residues: CSARKAPGTGSSYEQYF. The CDR3, as DNA: TGCAGTGCTAGAAAAGCCCCCGGGACAGGTTCCTCCTACGAGCAGTACTTC.

The chain recombines TRBV20-1 with TRBJ2-5, with D tentatively TRBD1 or TRBD2 (6 bases each). Germline V gene data show CDR1 as DFQATT and CDR2 as SNEGSKA (reference sequence). The length of the CDR3 is 12 residues. Trimming pared 3 bases from V and 4 bases from J, leaving 9 bases between. CDR3 loop: CSASEGGETQYF. The CDR3 DNA is TGCAGTGCTAGTGAGGGGGGAGAGACCCAGTACTTC.

This clonotype has just a few counts. The V call is TRBV25-1, the J call TRBJ1-2, with D perhaps TRBD1 (5 bases). The CDR3 runs 14 residues. The V end was cut by 6 bases, the J end by 4 bases, with 15 bases between. Germline V gene lookup returns CDR1 MGHDK and CDR2 SYGVNS. The CDR3: CASSAEGTFYGYTF. The CDR3 coding sequence is TGTGCCAGCAGCGCCGAGGGGACCTTCTATGGCTACACCTTC.

This clonotype has just a few counts. V is TRBV10-3 and J is TRBJ2-7, with D possibly TRBD1 on 6 matching bases. Trimming took 2 bases from V and 3 from J, leaving 17 bases between them. The length of the CDR3 is 16 residues. Per germline, CDR1 ENHRY and CDR2 SYGVKD. This CDR3 is CAISEEGMGARYEQYF. CDR3 nucleotide sequence: TGTGCCATCAGTGAGGAGGGTATGGGGGCGCGCTACGAGCAGTACTTC.

The CDR3 DNA is TGTGCCAGCAGCCCCGGGTCCCCTAGCTACGAGCAGTACTTC. It codes for CASSPGSPSYEQYF. The chain combines TRBV12-3 or TRBV12-4 with TRBJ2-7; no clear D gene. Trimming removed 6 bases at V and 3 bases at J, with 15 bases between. There are 14 residues in the CDR3.

The chain combines TRBV13 with TRBJ2-7, with a possible D match to TRBD1 (6 bases). The CDR3 contains 14 residues. V gave up 2 bases and J gave up 4 bases, with 12 bases separating them. Per the germline V gene, CDR1 is PRHDT and CDR2 is FYEKMQ (reference sequence). The CDR3 nucleotides read TGTGCCAGCAGCTTATCAGGGGCAAGTTACGAGCAGTACTTC. It translates to CASSLSGASYEQYF.

This clonotype was detected only a few times. This sequence joins TRBV25-1 and TRBJ2-3; the match to TRBD2 covers 14 bases. Germline V gives CDR1 MGHDK, CDR2 SYGVNS. This CDR3 region has 17 residues. V was pared by 3 bases and J by 0 bases, with 2 bases of the junction left unmatched. The DNA for the CDR3 is TGTGCCAGCAGTGACGGGACTAGCGGGGGTAGCACAGATACGCAGTATTTT. It encodes CASSDGTSGGSTDTQYF.

The table lists this clonotype with many counts. V is TRBV12-3 or TRBV12-4 and J is TRBJ1-1, with TRBD1 as a possible D gene (5 bases). The CDR3 sequence is 14 residues long. Trimming pared 2 bases from V and 0 bases from J, leaving 7 bases between. The DNA of the CDR3 is TGTGCCAGCAGTTTACGGACATTGAACACTGAAGCTTTCTTT. It yields the protein CASSLRTLNTEAFF.

This clonotype was counted at least ten times. This chain links TRBV7-2 with TRBJ2-7; 14 positions match TRBD2. The CDR3 has 16 amino acids. J lost 5 bases, V lost 3 bases, and 6 bases had no gene match. Germline CDR1 and CDR2: SGHTA and FQGNSA. The CDR3, as DNA: TGTGCCAGCAGCTTGGGACTAGCGGGAGTTGGTGACGAGCAGTACTTC. This gives the protein CASSLGLAGVGDEQYF.

The rearrangement links TRBV20-1 to TRBJ2-1, with 7 positions matching TRBD2. The germline V gene has CDR1 DFQATT and CDR2 SNEGSKA (reference sequence). The CDR3 is made up of 16 amino acids. J was trimmed by 6 bases and V by 6 bases; bases with no gene match: 17. The CDR3 DNA reads as TGCAGTGCCAGCAGCCAAGTTAGCGGGTTACTCAATGAGCAGTTCTTC. Its protein is CSASSQVSGLLNEQFF.

A word on this clonotype: A much larger clone differs from this one at a single base, so this may be a read error. The chain couples TRBV6-2 or TRBV6-3 to TRBJ1-5; D not resolved. The V and J ends lost 2 bases and 3 bases respectively, with 11 bases between them. CDR1 is MNHEY, CDR2 SVGEGT, per germline. The CDR3 contains 15 residues. In DNA, the CDR3 is TGTGCCAGCAGTTACGATACGGGATACAATCAGCCCCAGCATTTT. Amino acids: CASSYDTGYNQPQHF.

A remark on this clonotype: Just one base apart from a much larger clone, this may be a read error. The V gene is TRBV6-1, the J gene TRBJ2-3; 13 nucleotides match TRBD2. The CDR3 length is 15 residues. V was pared by 10 bases and J by 7 bases, with 11 bases of the junction left unmatched. Looked up from germline, CDR1 is MNHNS and CDR2 is SASEGT. Here the CDR3 reads CANSELAGGRNTQYF. For the CDR3, the DNA is TGTGCCAACAGCGAACTAGCGGGAGGGAGAAATACGCAGTATTTT.

The gene calls are TRBV6-5 and TRBJ2-5, with 7 bases identical to TRBD2. The CDR3 extends over 15 amino acids. J was trimmed by 4 bases and V by 7 bases; bases with no gene match: 12. Germline V lookup: CDR1 MNHEY, CDR2 SVGAGI. CDR3 amino acids: CASNLLARFGETQYF. The CDR3 DNA reads TGTGCCAGCAATTTACTAGCGAGGTTCGGAGAGACCCAGTACTTC.

V is TRBV6-1 and J is TRBJ2-3, with D unresolved. This CDR3 is 14 amino acids long. V lost 6 bases to trimming and J lost 0 bases, with 10 bases between them. CDR1 and CDR2 from the germline V gene are MNHNS and SASEGT. The CDR3 nucleotides read TGTGCCAGCAGCGACACTTCTAGCACAGATACGCAGTATTTT. Encoded protein: CASSDTSSTDTQYF.

As concerns this clonotype: This may be a read error, as it is one base from a much larger clone. The chain couples TRBV10-3 to TRBJ2-7; the match to TRBD2 covers 10 bases. The CDR3 spans 14 residues. The V segment lost 6 bases and the J segment 2 bases; nucleotides outside the gene matches: 4. In germline, CDR1 is ENHRY, CDR2 SYGVKD. CDR3 nucleotide sequence: TGTGCCATCAGGTCCCTAGCGGGGGCCTACGAGCAGTACTTC. As protein: CAIRSLAGAYEQYF.

This clonotype appeared many times. J is TRBJ1-1 and V is TRBV20-1; maybe TRBD1 (5 bases). Trimming shortened V by 3 bases and J by 8 bases, and 13 bases separated the two germline ends. This CDR3 has 12 amino acids. Germline V gene data show CDR1 as DFQATT and CDR2 as SNEGSKA (reference sequence). The DNA of the CDR3 is TGCAGTGCTAGGCTCGGACATACGGAAGCTTTCTTT. Its protein is CSARLGHTEAFF.

The chain employs TRBV2 and TRBJ1-2; 7 nucleotides agree with TRBD1. The CDR3 is 14 residues long. V dropped 7 bases and J dropped 5; count of bases not matched to a gene: 10. Germline V gene lookup returns CDR1 SNHLY and CDR2 FYNNEI. In DNA, the CDR3 is TGTGCCAGCAAGGGAGGCAGGGGGGAATATGGCTACACCTTC. Its protein is CASKGGRGEYGYTF.

The CDR3 loop is CASSMGKAGGTEAFF. CDR3 nucleotides: TGTGCCAGTAGTATGGGAAAGGCAGGAGGCACTGAAGCTTTCTTT. The chain is built from TRBV19 and TRBJ1-1; D call uncertain. With 3 bases removed from V and 4 bases from J, the gap between germline ends came to 15 bases. The CDR3 consists of 15 residues. Germline assignment: CDR1 LNHDA and CDR2 SQIVND (reference sequence).

The genes are TRBV19 and TRBJ2-5; D call uncertain. In germline, CDR1 is LNHDA, CDR2 SQIVND (reference sequence). The CDR3 is 12 residues long. V lost 6 bases and J lost 5, with 10 bases in between. CDR3 sequence reads: CASRGLGETQYF. The CDR3, as DNA: TGTGCCAGTAGGGGATTAGGGGAGACCCAGTACTTC. Looking up the rest from reference TRBV19 and TRBJ2-5 gives the full variable domain: DGGITQSPKYLFRKEGQNVTLSCEQNLNHDAMYWYRQDPGQGLRLIYYSQIVNDFQKGDIAEGYSVSREKKESFPLTVTSAQKNPTAFYLCASRGLGETQYFGPGTRLLVL.

Of note for this clonotype: The final CDR3 position lacks the conserved phenylalanine or tryptophan, pointing to a likely read error. The DNA of the CDR3 is TGCAGTGCTGGAGTAAGCGCCCTGGGTGGCTACACCCTC. Protein product: CSAGVSALGGYTL. The V call is TRBV20-1, the J call TRBJ1-2; unclear D gene. This CDR3 region has 13 residues. The V gene lost 5 bases and the J gene lost 7 bases, with 17 bases spanning the gap. CDR1 DFQATT and CDR2 SNEGSKA come from the germline V gene (reference sequence).

This clonotype was seen a handful of times. The V and J genes are TRBV15 and TRBJ2-2, with TRBD1 as a possible D gene (6 bases). Trimming removed 6 bases at V and 5 bases at J, with 13 bases between. The CDR3 runs 14 residues. CDR1 and CDR2 from the germline V gene are LNHNV and YYDKDF (reference sequence). Written as DNA, the CDR3 is TGTGCCACCAGGATTAGTCAGGGGACCGGGGAGCTGTTTTTT. Its translation: CATRISQGTGELFF.

The chain uses TRBV25-1 and TRBJ2-3, with 9 nucleotides matching TRBD1. The CDR3 consists of 17 residues. CDR1 MGHDK and CDR2 SYGVNS come from the germline V gene. Trimming cost V 4 bases and J 0 bases; bases outside gene matches: 8. CDR3 residues: CASSGTGALPSTDTQYF. Here the CDR3 DNA reads TGTGCCAGCAGTGGGACAGGGGCCCTACCTAGCACAGATACGCAGTATTTT.